Below, one T cell receptor (beta chain) is given with its context. The junction does not match germline at one end; this may be a read error. This entry is derived from a study of tumor-infiltrating lymphocytes in primary liver carcinoma. Across the study: Roughly 3.5 to 8 million productive TCRbeta reads came from each sample, comparable across tissue types.

Germline DNA was also extracted, and blood RNA derived from unsorted whole blood. CDR1 and CDR2 from the germline V gene are SGHKS and YYEKEE (reference sequence). This CDR3 spans 12 amino acids. Priming with a constant-region primer yielded TCR beta cDNA from 400 to 550 ng total RNA. The TCR beta library was amplified through three nested multiplex PCR rounds in a modified ARM-PCR procedure. The two initial PCR rounds, about 9 cycles each, used TRBV1-TRBV30 forward and C-beta reverse primers. TCRdb re-called the multiplex PCR reads with MiXCR, one entry per CDR3 protein. This sample has a few hundred thousand distinct CDR3 sequences, with approximately 58% found just once.

The sample comprised peripheral blood. The TCR sequence derives from a woman aged 25 to 39 with primary liver carcinoma and hepatitis B virus infection. The chain combines TRBV5-5 with TRBJ1-2; D perhaps matches TRBD1 (5 bases). In DNA form, the CDR3 reads TGTGCCAGCGGTGAAGACAGCTATGACTACACCTTC. Its translation: CASGEDSYDYTF.